The T cell receptor (beta chain) described here comes from a study of shared clonotypes between healthy human individuals. Terminally differentiated effector memory CD45RA+ cells were excluded by CCR7 positive selection of CD45RO-negative cells. A note on this clone: Its antigen is currently unknown.

Replicate PCRs for sorted subsets used roughly 200 ng DNA; this equaled tens of thousands of T cell genomes. Measured with immunoSEQ multiplex PCR; TCRdb has only the in-frame clones, and not every one. The sample carries 2 million to 2.5 million clones, about 92% recorded once. Overall study findings and caveats: Researchers found naive subsets generally carried larger estimated richness than memory subsets.

The receptor comes from a man aged 18-30 years in good health. Some clones in this sample may be carry-over from other donors' samples. Input material: naive CD8+ T cells from PBMCs.

This CDR3 reads CASSPYRGETQYF. The CDR3 DNA reads as TGTGCCAGCAGTCCGTACCGGGGTGAGACCCAGTACTTC. This chain uses TRBV27 with TRBJ2-5; the D gene is possibly TRBD2 (5 bases). Trimming took off 5 bases at V and 5 bases at J, with 12 bases between the two ends. This CDR3 contains 13 residues. Germline values: CDR1 MNHEY, CDR2 SMNVEV (reference sequence).